These T cell receptor beta chains were read from a single sample in a study of T cells in severe cutaneous drug reactions. TCRdb derives one entry per CDR3 protein from the multiplex PCR reads, leaving out DNA. The table for this sample gives approximately 20,000 distinct CDR3 sequences. Material for sequencing was PBMCs. The receptors derive from a human donor with toxic epidermal necrolysis, a severe cutaneous drug reaction. Both conserved end residues are part of each CDR3. Fields, in order: clone size, V gene, J gene, CDR3 protein. Size values are once, few and many counts, or a class for expanded clones, and some rows have none.

clone size: .; V gene: TRBV6-2/TRBV6-3; J gene: TRBJ2-7; CDR3 protein: CASSSIAVTAYEQYF
clone size: .; V gene: TRBV20-1; J gene: TRBJ1-5; CDR3 protein: CSARDQGGQVNQPQHF
clone size: medium-sized; V gene: TRBV6-2/TRBV6-3; J gene: TRBJ2-7; CDR3 protein: CASSTTSGADEQYF
clone size: .; V gene: TRBV7-3; J gene: TRBJ2-2; CDR3 protein: CASRLRRESTGELFF
clone size: .; V gene: TRBV27; J gene: TRBJ1-3; CDR3 protein: CASRPTGSGNTIYF
clone size: .; V gene: TRBV5-4; J gene: TRBJ2-2; CDR3 protein: CASRLGGELFF
clone size: .; V gene: TRBV19; J gene: TRBJ1-1; CDR3 protein: CAASWGAEAFF
clone size: .; V gene: TRBV11-2; J gene: TRBJ2-7; CDR3 protein: CASSLALSGMVYEQYF
clone size: .; V gene: TRBV20-1; J gene: TRBJ2-7; CDR3 protein: CSASQGSDEQYF
clone size: .; V gene: TRBV19; J gene: TRBJ1-1; CDR3 protein: CASSIDHRGIHLNTEAFF
clone size: .; V gene: TRBV4-3; J gene: TRBJ1-3; CDR3 protein: CASSQAGVGNTIYF
clone size: .; V gene: TRBV20-1; J gene: TRBJ1-2; CDR3 protein: CSVEDRNIGPARGYTF
clone size: .; V gene: TRBV13; J gene: TRBJ2-5; CDR3 protein: CASSLVSDRGETQYF
clone size: .; V gene: TRBV5-4; J gene: TRBJ2-7; CDR3 protein: CASSFGTSYEQYF
clone size: .; V gene: TRBV20-1; J gene: TRBJ2-5; CDR3 protein: CSASGGLAEETQYF
clone size: .; V gene: TRBV18; J gene: TRBJ1-1; CDR3 protein: CASSPRRAGGMAEAFF
clone size: .; V gene: TRBV5-6; J gene: TRBJ2-5; CDR3 protein: CASSLPGTRETQYF
clone size: .; V gene: TRBV7-9; J gene: TRBJ2-7; CDR3 protein: CASSLAQGGDEQYF
clone size: .; V gene: TRBV28; J gene: TRBJ1-5; CDR3 protein: CASSSLLGDGPQGQPQHF
clone size: .; V gene: TRBV29-1; J gene: TRBJ2-2; CDR3 protein: CSVEGGFGTGELFF
clone size: .; V gene: TRBV4-1; J gene: TRBJ2-7; CDR3 protein: CASSRGQGLFNEQYF
clone size: .; V gene: TRBV3-1; J gene: TRBJ2-5; CDR3 protein: CASSRRGEETQYF
clone size: .; V gene: TRBV5-1; J gene: TRBJ2-7; CDR3 protein: CASSFSRLASYEQYF
clone size: .; V gene: TRBV14; J gene: TRBJ2-7; CDR3 protein: CASSQASTPREQYF
clone size: .; V gene: TRBV2; J gene: TRBJ2-1; CDR3 protein: CASSLDRRQFF
clone size: .; V gene: TRBV14; J gene: TRBJ2-4; CDR3 protein: CASSQDRPSIQYF
clone size: .; V gene: TRBV12-3/TRBV12-4; J gene: TRBJ2-4; CDR3 protein: CASSLWGARAKNIQYF
clone size: .; V gene: TRBV5-4; J gene: TRBJ2-7; CDR3 protein: CASSPHREDAYKQYF
clone size: .; V gene: TRBV28; J gene: TRBJ2-5; CDR3 protein: CASSLSLGAVEETQYF
clone size: .; V gene: TRBV19; J gene: TRBJ2-6; CDR3 protein: CASRVGSYSGANVLTF
clone size: .; V gene: TRBV6-2/TRBV6-3; J gene: TRBJ2-1; CDR3 protein: CASSWDTAYNEQFF
clone size: medium-sized; V gene: TRBV30; J gene: TRBJ2-1; CDR3 protein: CAWSVDYNEQFF
clone size: .; V gene: TRBV29-1; J gene: TRBJ2-5; CDR3 protein: CSVAPIAGRQETQYF
clone size: .; V gene: TRBV24-1; J gene: TRBJ2-2; CDR3 protein: CATSDLRGSETRTTGELFF